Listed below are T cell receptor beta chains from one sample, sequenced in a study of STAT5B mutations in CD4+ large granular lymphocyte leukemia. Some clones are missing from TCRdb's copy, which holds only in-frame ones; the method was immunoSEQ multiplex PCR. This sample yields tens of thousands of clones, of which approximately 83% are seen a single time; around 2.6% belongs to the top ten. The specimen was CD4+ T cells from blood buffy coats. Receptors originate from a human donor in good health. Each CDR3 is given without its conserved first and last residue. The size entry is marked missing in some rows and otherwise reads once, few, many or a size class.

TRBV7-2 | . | ASSRVPSGRLLNEQF
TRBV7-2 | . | ASSLAADYSNQPQH
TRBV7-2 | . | ASSSGLAGAELF
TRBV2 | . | ASWRGQAYNEQF
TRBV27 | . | ASSLFPPSLSNQPQH
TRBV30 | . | AWSVGYQETQY
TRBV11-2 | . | ASSLDPTAGELF
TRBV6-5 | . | ASSYSNSGRTDTQY
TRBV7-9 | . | ASSLVDGELF
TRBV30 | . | AWSVRSGRNSYNEQF
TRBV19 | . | ASSPDLSTDTQY
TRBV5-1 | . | ASSVTSGDNEQF
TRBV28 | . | ASSGGQGTEAF
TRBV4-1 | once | ASSQREGLSQDKEQY
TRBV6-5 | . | ASRYGPGEKLF
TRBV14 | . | ASSHNFYEQY
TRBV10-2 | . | ASTLAGGGNEQF
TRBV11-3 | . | ASSTEHSGSRTHNEQF
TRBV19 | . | ASSINILAEQY
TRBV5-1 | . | ASSGTLTGIKEQY
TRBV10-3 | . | AISESGSGAYNEQF
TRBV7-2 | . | ASSPRDTQY
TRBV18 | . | ASSSSTSRRNTGELF
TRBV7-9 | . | ASSVGQPNSPLH
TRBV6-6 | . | ASSLHTTGEAF
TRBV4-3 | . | ASSPFPASGGETQY
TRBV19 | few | ASSIAGITNEKLF
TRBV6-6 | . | ASSYSKQSGNEQY
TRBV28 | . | ASSLSPGPEKLF
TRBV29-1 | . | SGGDRQIHTEAF
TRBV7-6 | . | ASSVLGGEGGHTEAF
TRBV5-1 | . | ASSPGQLSTDTQY
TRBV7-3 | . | ASSSTGTSGNEQF
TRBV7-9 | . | ASSLVGGIGTGELF
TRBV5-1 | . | ASSLTTTGRDKYGYT
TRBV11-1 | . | ASSLLGTSGSLTDTQY
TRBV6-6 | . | ASTGYYNSPLH
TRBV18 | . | ASGTGTKASYEQY
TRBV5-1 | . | ASSLSAGADYEQY
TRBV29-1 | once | SVEGTSGSGGEQF
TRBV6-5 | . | ASRAGEARLF
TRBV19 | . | ASSNRRTSAAYGYT
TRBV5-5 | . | ASSSELAKGVSSGYT
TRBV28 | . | ASRPGEPYGYT
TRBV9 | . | ASSASGTEYGYT
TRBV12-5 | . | AGGSGEGLTDTQY
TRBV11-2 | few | ASSLQQHYGYT
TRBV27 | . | ASGRQGSGFTEAF
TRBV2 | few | ASSDGQGGYEQY
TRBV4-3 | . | ASSQEGAGWTDTQY
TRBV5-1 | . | ASSLELAGGPREADTQY